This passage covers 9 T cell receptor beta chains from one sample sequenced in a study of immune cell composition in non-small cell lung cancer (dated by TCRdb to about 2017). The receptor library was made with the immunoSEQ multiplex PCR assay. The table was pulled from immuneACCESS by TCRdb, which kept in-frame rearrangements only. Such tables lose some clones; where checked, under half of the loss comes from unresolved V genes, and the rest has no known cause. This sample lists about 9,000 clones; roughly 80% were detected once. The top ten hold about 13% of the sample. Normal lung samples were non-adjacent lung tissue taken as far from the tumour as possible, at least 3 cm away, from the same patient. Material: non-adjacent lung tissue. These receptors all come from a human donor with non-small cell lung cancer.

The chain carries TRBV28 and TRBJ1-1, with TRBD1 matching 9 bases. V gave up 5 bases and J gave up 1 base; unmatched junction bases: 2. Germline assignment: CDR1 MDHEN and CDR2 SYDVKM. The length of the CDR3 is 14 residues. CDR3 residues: CASSKGQGNTEAFF. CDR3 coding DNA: TGTGCCAGCAGTAAGGGACAGGGGAACACTGAAGCTTTCTTT.

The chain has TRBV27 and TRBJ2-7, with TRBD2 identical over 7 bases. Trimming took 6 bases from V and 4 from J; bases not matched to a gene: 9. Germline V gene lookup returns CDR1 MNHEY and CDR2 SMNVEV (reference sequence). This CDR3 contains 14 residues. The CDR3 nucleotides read TGTGCCAGCAGGAGCGGGACCCGGCGGTACGAGCAGTACTTC. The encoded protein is CASRSGTRRYEQYF.

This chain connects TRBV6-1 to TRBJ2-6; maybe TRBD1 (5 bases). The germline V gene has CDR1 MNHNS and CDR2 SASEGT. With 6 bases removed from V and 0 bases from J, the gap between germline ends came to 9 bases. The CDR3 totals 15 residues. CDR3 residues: CASSRDSSGANVLTF. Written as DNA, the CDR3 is TGTGCCAGCAGCCGAGACAGCTCTGGGGCCAACGTCCTGACTTTC.

The CDR3 sequence: CASSIEGRGVRAFF. The CDR3 coding sequence is TGTGCCAGTAGTATAGAAGGGAGAGGGGTGAGAGCTTTCTTT. J is TRBJ1-1 and V is TRBV19, with D possibly being TRBD1 (5 bases). This CDR3 comprises 14 residues. The V end was cut by 0 bases, the J end by 10 bases, with 15 bases between. Germline lookup yields CDR1 LNHDA and CDR2 SQIVND (reference sequence).

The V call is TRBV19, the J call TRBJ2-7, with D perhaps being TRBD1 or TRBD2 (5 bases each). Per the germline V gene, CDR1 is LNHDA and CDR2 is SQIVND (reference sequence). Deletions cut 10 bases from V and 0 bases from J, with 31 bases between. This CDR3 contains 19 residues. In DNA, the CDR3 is TGTGCCACCCTTTCGATCGTAACCCTGAGGGGAACGGACTCCTACGAGCAGTACTTC. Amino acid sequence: CATLSIVTLRGTDSYEQYF.

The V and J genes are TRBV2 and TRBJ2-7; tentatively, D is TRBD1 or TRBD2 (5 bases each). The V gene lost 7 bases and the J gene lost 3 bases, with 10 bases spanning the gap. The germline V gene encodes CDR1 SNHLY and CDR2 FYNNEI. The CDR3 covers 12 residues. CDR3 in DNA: TGTGCCAGCATTGGGGGAATCTACGAGCAGTACTTC. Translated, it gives CASIGGIYEQYF.

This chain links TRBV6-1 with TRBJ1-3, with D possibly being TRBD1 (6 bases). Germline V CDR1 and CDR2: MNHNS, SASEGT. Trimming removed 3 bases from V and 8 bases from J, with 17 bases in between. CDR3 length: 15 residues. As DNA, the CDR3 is TGTGCCAGCAGTGAGCTAGCGGGGGGCTTTGACACCATATATTTT. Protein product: CASSELAGGFDTIYF.

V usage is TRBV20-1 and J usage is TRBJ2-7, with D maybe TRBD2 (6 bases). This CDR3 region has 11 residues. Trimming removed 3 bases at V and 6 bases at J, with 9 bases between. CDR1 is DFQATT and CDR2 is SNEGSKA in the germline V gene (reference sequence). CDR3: CSASLGGEQYF. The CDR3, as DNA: TGCAGTGCTAGTTTGGGGGGCGAGCAGTACTTC.

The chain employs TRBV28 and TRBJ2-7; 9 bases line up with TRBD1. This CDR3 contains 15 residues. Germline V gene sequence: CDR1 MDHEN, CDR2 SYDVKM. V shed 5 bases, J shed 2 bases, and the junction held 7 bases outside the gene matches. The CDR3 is CASSRHGQGTYEQYF. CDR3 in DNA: TGTGCCAGCAGTAGACACGGACAGGGGACCTACGAGCAGTACTTC. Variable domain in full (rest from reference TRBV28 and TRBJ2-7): DVKVTQSSRYLVKRTGEKVFLECVQDMDHENMFWYRQDPGLGLRLIYFSYDVKMKEKGDIPEGYSVSREKKERFSLILESASTNQTSMYLCASSRHGQGTYEQYFGPGTRLTVT.